Sequencing of this TCR beta chain was carried out in a study of patients and donors after allogeneic stem cell transplantation. This clonotype appeared a few times. One entry per CDR3 protein results from TCRdb running MiXCR on the RT-PCR reads. The data hold over 400,000 distinct CDR3 sequences, with under 20% observed a single time. CDR1 and CDR2 from the germline V gene are GTSNPN and SVGIG (reference sequence). V was shortened by 7 bases and J by 1 base, with 13 bases between the two germline ends. The CDR3 covers 13 residues. The sequenced sample consisted of blood, either unsorted or a sorted T cell fraction (not recorded which). This rearrangement joins TRBV30 to TRBJ1-1; D is undetermined. The receptor's source is a human donor who was either an allogeneic HSCT recipient or a stem cell or donor lymphocyte infusion donor (not recorded which). It is not recorded whose cells these are; they may come from a transplant donor. Written as DNA, the CDR3 is TGTGCCTTGTCCAGGCAAGAGAACACTGAAGCTTTCTTT. Translation: CALSRQENTEAFF.